The source of this T cell receptor (beta chain) is a study of blood T cell repertoires in COVID-19. The CDR3 has 17 amino acids. Germline V gives CDR1 SGHNT, CDR2 YYREEE (reference sequence). The J segment lost 4 bases and the V segment lost 0 bases, leaving 11 bases of the junction unmatched. Methods used by the authors: Reference gene primer amplification gave nucleated cell count estimates. This table comes from immunoSEQ multiplex PCR, and its TCRdb copy is limited to in-frame clones, with some not included. V and J calls and clone size follow that table, whereas D and trimming were derived from the DNA. Among tens of thousands of clones listed, just over 85% were seen once.

This receptor was taken from a man aged 45-65 years with active COVID-19. The sample consisted of peripheral blood. The chain joins TRBV5-4 to TRBJ2-3; 7 bases align to TRBD1. Here the CDR3 DNA reads TGTGCCAGCAGCTTGGTCTCGGGCAGGGGGAGACCAGATACGCAGTATTTT. Encoded protein: CASSLVSGRGRPDTQYF.